The T cell receptor beta chain under discussion was sequenced for a study of T cell changes during pregnancy in multiple sclerosis. CDR3 length: 14 residues. CDR1 and CDR2 (germline): SGHVS, FQNEAQ. The V and J ends lost 4 bases and 5 bases respectively, with 12 bases between them. Produced via immunoSEQ multiplex PCR; TCRdb's table is partial and in-frame only. The sample has approximately 32,000 clones, approximately 90% seen once. Here the sequenced sample was CD8+ T cells from peripheral blood mononuclear cells, taken in the first trimester of pregnancy. This TCR was recovered from a female donor with multiple sclerosis, enrolled in a pregnancy study. The V call is TRBV7-8, the J call TRBJ2-1; D possibly corresponds to TRBD2 (5 bases). The CDR3 DNA sequence: TGTGCCAGCAGCTCGCTCGGAGGCAACAATGAGCAGTTCTTC. This gives the protein CASSSLGGNNEQFF.